This is a list of T cell receptor beta chains from one sample in a study of T-cell reconstitution after alpha-beta-depleted transplantation in children. TCRdb fed the PCR reads into MiXCR, producing one record per CDR3 protein. The sample lists about a million distinct CDR3 sequences, about 29% occurring once. Sample: PBMCs, mostly from graft donor cells, taken 360 days after TCRalphabeta/CD19-depleted stem cell transplant. The receptors originated from a boy younger than two who had a stem cell transplant for SCID, so the T cells may come from the graft donor. The CDR3 runs from the conserved cysteine through the conserved F or W. A D gene is named only where the DNA matches it firmly. Rows may omit the clone size; those that give it use once, few, many or a size class.

clone size,J gene,D gene,V gene,CDR3 DNA,CDR3 protein
NA,TRBJ2-1,TRBD2,TRBV7-2,TGTGCCAGCAGCGGTAGCGGGGGCTCCTACAATGAGCAGTTCTTC,CASSGSGGSYNEQFF
NA,TRBJ2-3,NA,TRBV7-8,TGTGCCAGCAGCCCCTCGGGGGTTATCACAGATACGCAGTATTTT,CASSPSGVITDTQYF
NA,TRBJ2-1,NA,TRBV29-1,TGCAGCGCCGAGCGGGCCACAAGCTCCTACAATGAGCAGTTCTTC,CSAERATSSYNEQFF
many,TRBJ2-7,TRBD2,TRBV5-1,TGTGCCAGCAGCTTATCTAGCGGGGCCTACGAGCAGTACTTC,CASSLSSGAYEQYF
NA,TRBJ1-2,TRBD1,TRBV29-1,TGCAGCGCCCAAAGGGGACAGGGAGACTATGGCTACACCTTC,CSAQRGQGDYGYTF
NA,TRBJ1-1,NA,TRBV7-2,TGTGCCAGCAGCCGGGGTTCAGGGTCAAACACTGAAGCTTTCTTT,CASSRGSGSNTEAFF
many,TRBJ1-5,NA,TRBV29-1,TGCAGCGTTGATAACAAAATAAACAATCAGCCCCAGCATTTT,CSVDNKINNQPQHF
many,TRBJ2-7,NA,TRBV5-1,TGCGCCAGCAGCTTGGAGAACTACGAGCAGTACTTC,CASSLENYEQYF
NA,TRBJ2-5,NA,TRBV7-2,TGTGCCAGCAGCTTCAGGCCGGGTGAGACCCAGTACTTC,CASSFRPGETQYF
NA,TRBJ2-3,NA,TRBV12-3/TRBV12-4,TGTGCCAGCAGTTTTCTTGTGGGGGGGCTCGTTACGCAGTATTTT,CASSFLVGGLVTQYF
few,TRBJ2-1,NA,TRBV28,TGTGCCAGCAGTTTTTATCCCCCGGGAATTCGTCTCCATGAGCAGTTCTTC,CASSFYPPGIRLHEQFF
NA,TRBJ2-3,NA,TRBV15,TGTGCCACCAGCAGAGAAGGGGTAGATACGCAGTATTTT,CATSREGVDTQYF
NA,TRBJ2-3,NA,TRBV12-3/TRBV12-4,TGTGCCAGCAGTTTTGGGGACGTGGATACGCAGTATTTT,CASSFGDVDTQYF
NA,TRBJ2-1,NA,TRBV12-3/TRBV12-4,TGTGCCAGCAGTTTAGCGTCGATAAACAATGAGCAGTTCTTC,CASSLASINNEQFF
NA,TRBJ2-3,NA,TRBV4-3,TGCGCCAGCAGCCAAGATGGGAGGGGGAGAGATACGCAGTATTTT,CASSQDGRGRDTQYF
few,TRBJ2-7,TRBD2,TRBV9,TGTGCCAGCAGCGAGGGACTAGCGGGGGTGTCCTACGAGCAGTACTTC,CASSEGLAGVSYEQYF
NA,TRBJ1-1,TRBD1,TRBV4-1,TGCGCCAGCAGCCTAGAGGACAGGACGAACACTGAAGCTTTCTTT,CASSLEDRTNTEAFF
few,TRBJ2-7,NA,TRBV5-1,TGCGCCAGCAGCCCTGACACCGACGAGCAGTACTTC,CASSPDTDEQYF
many,TRBJ2-3,NA,TRBV12-3/TRBV12-4,TGTGCCAGCAGTCTCAATACGCAGTATTTT,CASSLNTQYF
once,TRBJ2-7,TRBD1,TRBV7-2,TGTGCCAGCAGCTTAGGGGCCTCGACAGGGACCTACGAGCAGTACTTC,CASSLGASTGTYEQYF
NA,TRBJ2-1,NA,TRBV4-3,TGCGCCAGCAGCCTTCTGACGGGGGCCCCCGGTCTACACAATGAGCAGTTCTTC,CASSLLTGAPGLHNEQFF
NA,TRBJ1-1,NA,TRBV7-8,TGTGCCAGTTTCTCTAACACTGAAGCTTTCTTT,CASFSNTEAFF
few,TRBJ2-4,TRBD2,TRBV20-1,TGCAGTGTATTGGGAGGGATCGACATTCAGTACTTC,CSVLGGIDIQYF
few,TRBJ1-3,TRBD1,TRBV12-3/TRBV12-4,TGTGCCAGCAGCAGACAGGGGGACAGGGATGTTCAAGGAAACACCATATATTTT,CASSRQGDRDVQGNTIYF
NA,TRBJ2-3,TRBD1,TRBV11-2,TGTGCCAGCAGCTTGGACAGGGACCATCGCACAGATACGCAGTATTTT,CASSLDRDHRTDTQYF
few,TRBJ1-4,NA,TRBV28,TGTGCCAGCCGATTTTTGCTCCCGGGTAGTGGAGAAAAACTGTTTTTT,CASRFLLPGSGEKLFF
NA,TRBJ1-1,NA,TRBV5-1,TGCGCCAGCAGCGCGTCCCTGACAGTAATGAACACTGAAGCTTTCTTT,CASSASLTVMNTEAFF
few,TRBJ2-7,TRBD1,TRBV20-1,TGCAGTGCTAGAGTAGAGACAGGGTACGACTACGAGCAGTACTTC,CSARVETGYDYEQYF
few,TRBJ1-5,NA,TRBV12-3/TRBV12-4,TGTGCCAGCAGCGGGGGCGGGAGCAATCAGCCCCAGCATTTT,CASSGGGSNQPQHF
few,TRBJ2-5,NA,TRBV7-8,TGTGCCAGCAGCTTATATCCCGGGGGCCCTCAAGAGACCCAGTACTTC,CASSLYPGGPQETQYF
NA,TRBJ1-4,NA,TRBV20-1,TGCAGTGCTAGACCGGACAGCTCAGCGCTCTTTTCCGGGAGGGAAAAACTGTTTTTT,CSARPDSSALFSGREKLFF
few,TRBJ1-1,NA,TRBV12-3/TRBV12-4,TGTGCCAGCAGCAAACAGGTGAACACTGAAGCTTTCTTT,CASSKQVNTEAFF
NA,TRBJ1-1,NA,TRBV30,TGTGCCTGGAGGGACGGACCCAGGAACACTGAAGCTTTCTTT,CAWRDGPRNTEAFF
NA,TRBJ2-7,NA,TRBV7-9,TGTGCCAGCAGCTTACGCAAGTCGGGGTTAGGGTCCTACGAGCAGTACTTC,CASSLRKSGLGSYEQYF
NA,TRBJ2-3,TRBD1,TRBV5-1,TGCGCCAGCAGCTGGGACAGACAAACTAGCACAGATACGCAGTATTTT,CASSWDRQTSTDTQYF
once,TRBJ1-1,NA,TRBV7-2,TGTGCCAGCAGCTTAGGGGGGGCAGGGTGGATCACTGAAGCTTTCTTT,CASSLGGAGWITEAFF
few,TRBJ2-5,NA,TRBV12-3/TRBV12-4,TGTGCCAGCAGTTTCGGACACCCGTACCAAGAGACCCAGTACTTC,CASSFGHPYQETQYF
NA,TRBJ2-3,NA,TRBV20-1,TGCAGTGCTAGTACGGACGACAGGAACACAGATACGCAGTATTTT,CSASTDDRNTDTQYF
NA,TRBJ2-1,TRBD2,TRBV7-6,TGTGCCAGCAGCCCCTTCGGGGGGGCCTACAATGAGCAGTTCTTC,CASSPFGGAYNEQFF
once,TRBJ2-5,NA,TRBV12-3/TRBV12-4,TGTGCCAGCAGTGATTCTAGAAGTCTAGAGACCCAGTACTTC,CASSDSRSLETQYF
few,TRBJ2-1,NA,TRBV6-5,TGTGCCAGCAGTTACCGTTTCGGGGATCATAATGAGCAGTTCTTC,CASSYRFGDHNEQFF
NA,TRBJ2-6,TRBD1,TRBV2,TGTACCAGCAGTTGGGCAGGACAGGCCCGCTCTGGGGCCAACGTCCTGACTTTC,CTSSWAGQARSGANVLTF
many,TRBJ2-3,TRBD2,TRBV7-8,TGTGCCAGCAGCTCTCGAGAGCTAGCGGGGCGGGGAGATACGCAGTATTTT,CASSSRELAGRGDTQYF
few,TRBJ1-4,NA,TRBV12-3/TRBV12-4,TGTGCCAGCAGTTTAGATTTGGTCCGGTATAATGAAAAACTGTTTTTT,CASSLDLVRYNEKLFF
NA,TRBJ2-3,TRBD1,TRBV11-2,TGTGCCAGCAGCCCCCCGGGACAGGGAGGCACAGATACGCAGTATTTT,CASSPPGQGGTDTQYF
NA,TRBJ2-7,NA,TRBV6-2/TRBV6-3,TGTGCCAGCAGTCATGCCGTCTCATCGGCTAAACTAAAGGAGACTACGTACTTC,CASSHAVSSAKLKETTYF
NA,TRBJ1-5,NA,TRBV6-5,TGTGCCAGCAGTTACTCGGGGGGTAGGGAGCCCCAGCATTTT,CASSYSGGREPQHF
NA,TRBJ1-1,NA,TRBV7-2,TGTGCCAGCAGCTTAGAAGGGGCCCGCAACACTGAAGCTTTCTTT,CASSLEGARNTEAFF
NA,TRBJ2-3,NA,TRBV7-2,TGTGCCAGCAGCTTAGATTATGGATTTAGCACAGATACGCAGTATTTT,CASSLDYGFSTDTQYF
NA,TRBJ1-2,NA,TRBV28,TGTGCCAGCACCGATGGACCGACCTATGGCTACACCTTC,CASTDGPTYGYTF
NA,TRBJ1-4,NA,TRBV4-3,TGCGCCAGCAGCCAAGATCCGGACGGAAATGAAAAACTGTTTTTT,CASSQDPDGNEKLFF
NA,TRBJ2-2,TRBD1,TRBV10-2,TGCGCCACCGACAGGGGGGACACCGGGGAGCTGTTTTTT,CATDRGDTGELFF
NA,TRBJ2-1,NA,TRBV7-3,TGTGCCAGCAGCTTGACCGGGACGGCGAATGAGCAGTTCTTC,CASSLTGTANEQFF